A single sample gave rise to the 32 T cell receptor beta chains below, sequenced in a study of shared clonotypes between healthy human individuals. The table came from immunoSEQ multiplex PCR; TCRdb's copy has only in-frame clones and leaves some out. This sample has about 700,000 clones, with 90% to 95% found just once. Naive-designated CD8 cells lacked CD45RO, were positively enriched for CCR7, and omitted terminally differentiated effector memory CD45RA+ cells. The material sequenced was naive CD8+ T cells sorted from blood. Receptor source: a man aged 25-45 years in good health.

The V call is TRBV11-3, the J call TRBJ1-2; 9 bases agree with TRBD1. Germline CDR1 reads SGHNT; CDR2 reads YENEEA. J gave up 8 bases and V 5 bases, and 6 bases lay outside the gene matches. The CDR3 length is 13 residues. The CDR3 bases are TGTGCCAGCAGCCTGACAGGGGGTTTCGGCTACACCTTC. Its protein product is CASSLTGGFGYTF.

This chain connects TRBV29-1 to TRBJ2-7, with TRBD2 matching 8 bases. The V gene end was trimmed by 4 bases and the J gene end by 7 bases; junction bases not matched to a gene: 6. This CDR3 is 12 amino acids long. Germline V lookup: CDR1 SQVTM, CDR2 ANQGSEA. Here the CDR3 reads CSVVFPGGEQYF. For the CDR3, the DNA is TGCAGCGTTGTATTTCCGGGAGGGGAGCAGTACTTC.

CDR3: CASSPRDRVVEQYF. As DNA, the CDR3 is TGTGCCAGCTCACCAAGGGACAGGGTCGTAGAGCAGTACTTC. The chain employs TRBV18 and TRBJ2-7; 9 positions agree with TRBD1. In germline, CDR1 is KGHSH, CDR2 LQKENI. V gave up 2 bases and J gave up 7 bases; unmatched junction bases: 6. This CDR3 spans 14 amino acids.

The genes are TRBV21-1 and TRBJ1-1; the table gives TRBD1 as D, unverified against the DNA. TRBV21-1 is a pseudogene. This CDR3 has 19 residues. The DNA for the CDR3 is TGTGCCAGCAGCAAAAACGACTGGGACAACAAACGAGTGAACACTGAAGCTTTCTTT. As protein: CASSKNDWDNKRVNTEAFF.

This chain links TRBV10-3 with TRBJ1-5; D is unresolved. The CDR3 is made up of 14 amino acids. Trimming took off 3 bases at V and 1 base at J, with 7 bases between the two ends. From germline, CDR1 is ENHRY and CDR2 SYGVKD. The CDR3 spells CAISDLVSNQPQHF. The DNA of the CDR3 is TGTGCCATCAGTGATCTAGTAAGCAATCAGCCCCAGCATTTT.

The chain links TRBV7-9 to TRBJ2-5; a weak D match, TRBD2 (6 bases). V lost 5 bases and J lost 4, with 14 bases in between. CDR3 size: 14 residues. CDR1 SEHNR and CDR2 FQNEAQ come from the germline V gene (reference sequence). CDR3 DNA: TGTGCCAGCAGCGGAGAAGAGGAGGGAGAGACCCAGTACTTC. It specifies CASSGEEEGETQYF.

The V and J genes are TRBV6-4 and TRBJ1-5; 10 nucleotides agree with TRBD1. After removal of 2 bases from V and 7 bases from J, the junction contained 5 bases not matched to a gene. Per germline, CDR1 MRHNA and CDR2 SNTAGT. CDR3 size: 15 residues. CDR3: CASSDRQGASQPQHF. As DNA, the CDR3 is TGTGCCAGCAGTGACAGACAGGGGGCGTCACAGCCCCAGCATTTT.

This chain joins TRBV30 and TRBJ2-5; D is possibly TRBD1 (6 bases). The V and J ends lost 4 bases and 0 bases respectively, with 12 bases between them. The length of the CDR3 is 14 residues. From germline, CDR1 is GTSNPN and CDR2 SVGIG (reference sequence). Written as DNA, the CDR3 is TGTGCCTGGAACAGGGACACTTACCAAGAGACCCAGTACTTC. It yields the protein CAWNRDTYQETQYF.

A single count supports this clone. V usage is TRBV29-1 and J usage is TRBJ2-1; the match to TRBD2 covers 8 bases. Germline V gene sequence: CDR1 SQVTM, CDR2 ANQGSEA. With V trimmed by 7 bases and J by 3 bases, 8 bases remained unmatched. This CDR3 has 14 residues. The CDR3 here is CSGNGLALYNEQFF. CDR3 bases: TGCAGCGGGAACGGACTAGCACTCTACAATGAGCAGTTCTTC.

The rearrangement joins TRBV4-1 to TRBJ2-3; no definite D call. The germline V gene encodes CDR1 MGHRA and CDR2 YSYEKL. The CDR3 contains 15 residues. The V gene lost 3 bases and the J gene lost 0 bases, with 10 bases spanning the gap. The chain's CDR3 is CASSQVAPSTDTQYF. CDR3 nucleotide sequence: TGCGCCAGCAGCCAGGTGGCGCCGAGCACAGATACGCAGTATTTT.

This clone was detected only once. Other DNA sequences in this specimen translate into the identical CDR3. The V gene is TRBV2, the J gene TRBJ2-7, with 7 bases aligning to TRBD1. This CDR3 comprises 12 residues. J was trimmed by 4 bases and V by 6 bases; bases with no gene match: 3. Germline CDR1 and CDR2: SNHLY and FYNNEI. Here the CDR3 DNA reads TGTGCCAGCAGAGGGGGCATATACGAGCAGTACTTC. Translation gives CASRGGIYEQYF.

CDR3 loop: CASSLVTNEQFF. Written as DNA, the CDR3 is TGTGCCAGCAGCTTAGTGACCAATGAGCAGTTCTTC. The chain is built from TRBV7-8 and TRBJ2-1; D remains unclear. The CDR3 contains 12 residues. Germline V gene data show CDR1 as SGHVS and CDR2 as FQNEAQ. V was trimmed by 1 base and J by 6 bases, leaving 4 bases between them.

CDR3 coding DNA: TGTGCCAGCAGCAAACAAATCCGGGAGGACTGGGATACGCAGTATTTT. Translating gives CASSKQIREDWDTQYF. V and J are TRBV7-9 and TRBJ2-3; TRBD2 aligns across 7 bases. CDR1 and CDR2 from the germline V gene are SEHNR and FQNEAQ (reference sequence). J was trimmed by 6 bases and V by 5 bases; bases with no gene match: 14. The CDR3 contains 16 residues.

The V and J genes are TRBV7-9 and TRBJ2-7; D is perhaps TRBD1 (5 bases). CDR3 length: 12 amino acids. The germline CDR1 and CDR2 sequences are SEHNR and FQNEAQ (reference sequence). With 8 bases removed from V and 1 base from J, the gap between germline ends came to 9 bases. CDR3 protein: CASSDKSYEQYF. In nucleotides, the CDR3 is TGTGCCAGCTCGGACAAATCCTACGAGCAGTACTTC.

This chain links TRBV12-5 with TRBJ2-1; tentatively, D is TRBD2 (5 bases). Trimming cost V 4 bases and J 7 bases, with 11 bases left between them. Germline CDR1 reads LGHNT; CDR2 reads FRNRAP. The CDR3 length is 13 residues. The CDR3 loop is CASGSAPGNEQFF. The CDR3 nucleotides read TGTGCTAGTGGTTCAGCGCCGGGGAATGAGCAGTTCTTC.

This chain connects TRBV7-3 to TRBJ2-1; 9 bases line up with TRBD1. CDR1 SGHTA and CDR2 FQGTGA come from the germline V gene. This CDR3 has 14 residues. With V trimmed by 5 bases and J by 7 bases, 6 bases remained unmatched. Here the CDR3 DNA reads TGTGCCAGCAGCCCGACGACAGGGGGTAATGAGCAGTTCTTC. It specifies CASSPTTGGNEQFF.

This sequence joins TRBV5-4 and TRBJ2-7; D not resolved. V shed 2 bases and J shed 6 bases, with 15 bases lying between them. Germline CDR1 SGHNT, CDR2 YYREEE (reference sequence). The CDR3 covers 14 residues. The CDR3 region has the DNA TGTGCCAGCAGCTTAAAGCTGGAAATAAGCGAGCAGTACTTC. It yields the protein CASSLKLEISEQYF. The full variable domain, its missing parts supplied by reference TRBV5-4 and TRBJ2-7, is ETGVTQSPTHLIKTRGQQVTLRCSSQSGHNTVSWYQQALGQGPQFIFQYYREEENGRGNFPPRFSGLQFPNYSSELNVNALELDDSALYLCASSLKLEISEQYFGPGTRLTVT.

The chain recombines TRBV11-2 with TRBJ2-3; D unclear. The CDR3 runs to 11 residues. V lost 3 bases and J lost 13, with 11 bases in between. Per germline, CDR1 SGHAT and CDR2 FQNNGV. CDR3 sequence: CASSFTPWEYF. The DNA of the CDR3 is TGTGCCAGCAGCTTTACGCCATGGGAGTATTTT.

V gene TRBV5-4 combines with J gene TRBJ2-3, with 8 bases lining up with TRBD1. V shed 4 bases, J shed 0 bases, and the junction held 4 bases outside the gene matches. The CDR3 has 15 residues. Per the germline V gene, CDR1 is SGHNT and CDR2 is YYREEE (reference sequence). CDR3 sequence (DNA): TGTGCCAGCAGCGTTTGGGACAGGAGCACAGATACGCAGTATTTT. Translating gives CASSVWDRSTDTQYF.

This chain joins TRBV6-1 and TRBJ2-7; 7 bases align to TRBD1. This CDR3 is built from 15 residues. Trimming took 3 bases from V and 2 from J; bases not matched to a gene: 7. The germline gives CDR1 MNHNS, CDR2 SASEGT. The CDR3 loop is CASSDFSGTAYEQYF. The CDR3 DNA sequence: TGTGCCAGCAGTGATTTTAGTGGGACAGCCTACGAGCAGTACTTC.

DNA for the CDR3: TGTGCCAGCAGTCTCCGGGACAGGGAAAACAATGAGCAGTTCTTC. Its translation is CASSLRDRENNEQFF. This chain connects TRBV27 to TRBJ2-1; 9 bases map to TRBD1. The V and J ends lost 5 bases and 5 bases, in that order; junction bases with no gene match: 7. The CDR3 is made up of 15 amino acids. CDR1 is MNHEY and CDR2 is SMNVEV in the germline V gene (reference sequence).

V gene TRBV6-5 combines with J gene TRBJ2-4, with no clear D. Germline values: CDR1 MNHEY, CDR2 SVGAGI. CDR3 length: 13 amino acids. V was pared by 10 bases and J by 8 bases, with 18 bases between. The CDR3 region has the DNA TGTGCCACCACAACGATAAGTGGGTACATTCAGTACTTC. It translates to CATTTISGYIQYF.

CDR3 coding DNA: TGCGCCAGCAGCCAAGAACTAGCGCGGAACAATGAGCAGTTCTTC. Translation: CASSQELARNNEQFF. The V and J genes are TRBV4-3 and TRBJ2-1, with TRBD2 matching 7 bases. The CDR3 contains 15 residues. The junction had 4 bases not matched to a gene; V was cut back by 0 bases and J by 5 bases. CDR1 and CDR2 from the germline V gene are LGHNA and YSLEER.

The V and J genes are TRBV15 and TRBJ2-3, with a possible D match to TRBD1 (6 bases). The ends were cut back, 8 bases at V and 5 bases at J, with 17 bases in the middle. Germline CDR1 reads LNHNV; CDR2 reads YYDKDF (reference sequence). The CDR3 covers 14 residues. CDR3 coding DNA: TGTGCCACCCTGGAAAGGGGGTTGGAAGATACGCAGTATTTT. Translating gives CATLERGLEDTQYF.

This clone was seen just once. In the same sample, other DNA sequences code for this CDR3. V and J are TRBV27 and TRBJ2-1, with 9 bases fitting TRBD1. CDR3 length equals 15 residues. The ends lost 2 bases at V and 6 bases at J; junction bases unmatched: 5. Germline V gives CDR1 MNHEY, CDR2 SMNVEV (reference sequence). CDR3 bases: TGTGCCAGCAGTTTACCAGGGACAGGGATCAATGAGCAGTTCTTC. Translated: CASSLPGTGINEQFF.

This clone was picked up a small number of times. This sample also contains other DNA sequences that code for the same CDR3. J is TRBJ1-4 and V is TRBV27; possibly TRBD1 for D (5 bases). V lost 2 bases and J 5 bases, leaving 9 bases between the germline ends. In germline, CDR1 is MNHEY, CDR2 SMNVEV (reference sequence). This CDR3 spans 14 amino acids. The CDR3 is CASSLLGENEKLFF. DNA of the CDR3: TGTGCCAGCAGTTTACTAGGGGAGAATGAAAAACTGTTTTTT.

The rearrangement joins TRBV19 to TRBJ2-5; perhaps TRBD2 as D (7 bases). Looked up from germline, CDR1 is LNHDA and CDR2 is SQIVND (reference sequence). V was clipped by 3 bases and J by 5 bases, with 13 bases between them. The CDR3 covers 14 residues. CDR3: CASSIGGALETQYF. In nucleotides, the CDR3 is TGTGCCAGTAGTATTGGGGGGGCGTTGGAGACCCAGTACTTC. The full variable domain, rest sourced from reference TRBV19 and TRBJ2-5, is DGGITQSPKYLFRKEGQNVTLSCEQNLNHDAMYWYRQDPGQGLRLIYYSQIVNDFQKGDIAEGYSVSREKKESFPLTVTSAQKNPTAFYLCASSIGGALETQYFGPGTRLLVL.

Worth noting for this clone: One end of the junction fails to match germline, which may point to a read error. The chain couples TRBV25-1 to TRBJ1-3; D is ambiguous. The CDR3 spans 13 residues. Germline V gene lookup returns CDR1 MGHDK and CDR2 SYGVNS. The chain's CDR3 is CASCEDHGNTIYF. The CDR3 DNA follows: TGTGCCAGCTGTGAGGATCACGGAAACACCATATATTTT. The variable domain in full, with the rest retrieved from reference TRBV25-1 and TRBJ1-3, is EADIYQTPRYLVIGTGKKITLECSQTMGHDKMYWYQQDPGMELHLIHYSYGVNSTEKGDLSSESTVSRIRTEHFPLTLESARPSHTSQYLCASCEDHGNTIYFGEGSWLTVV.

The chain has TRBV5-8 and TRBJ2-7; D is unresolved. The CDR3 contains 13 residues. The germline V and J ends were trimmed by 3 bases and 0 bases, with 7 bases remaining between them. Germline V CDR1 and CDR2: SGHTS, YDEGEE. This CDR3 is CASSYPSSYEQYF. The CDR3 DNA follows: TGTGCCAGCAGCTACCCTAGCTCCTACGAGCAGTACTTC.

J is TRBJ1-5 and V is TRBV27; perhaps TRBD1 as D (6 bases). The CDR3 runs to 15 residues. V lost 3 bases to trimming and J lost 6 bases, with 15 bases between them. CDR1 is MNHEY, CDR2 SMNVEV, per germline (reference sequence). The CDR3 is CASSLGAGSGQPQHF. CDR3 nucleotide sequence: TGTGCCAGCAGTTTGGGGGCGGGGTCGGGTCAGCCCCAGCATTTT.

Only one count was recorded for this clone. The CDR3 here is CASSSQGYYGYTF. The CDR3 DNA follows: TGTGCCAGCAGCTCGCAGGGGTACTATGGCTACACCTTC. This chain joins TRBV13 and TRBJ1-2, with D perhaps matching TRBD1 (6 bases). Looked up from germline, CDR1 is PRHDT and CDR2 is FYEKMQ (reference sequence). This CDR3 is built from 13 residues. V lost 4 bases and J lost 3, with 9 bases in between.

The chain links TRBV7-6 to TRBJ2-1; no reliable D call. Germline V gene sequence: CDR1 SGHVS, CDR2 FNYEAQ. The CDR3 totals 18 residues. V was trimmed by 2 bases and J by 4 bases, leaving 21 bases between them. This CDR3 reads CASSLTPLTNTIYNEQFF. CDR3 sequence (DNA): TGTGCCAGCAGCTTAACCCCCCTCACGAATACCATTTACAATGAGCAGTTCTTC. The full variable domain, rest sourced from reference TRBV7-6 and TRBJ2-1, is GAGVSQSPRYKVTKRGQDVALRCDPISGHVSLYWYRQALGQGPEFLTYFNYEAQQDKSGLPNDRFSAERPEGSISTLTIQRTEQRDSAMYRCASSLTPLTNTIYNEQFFGPGTRLTVL.